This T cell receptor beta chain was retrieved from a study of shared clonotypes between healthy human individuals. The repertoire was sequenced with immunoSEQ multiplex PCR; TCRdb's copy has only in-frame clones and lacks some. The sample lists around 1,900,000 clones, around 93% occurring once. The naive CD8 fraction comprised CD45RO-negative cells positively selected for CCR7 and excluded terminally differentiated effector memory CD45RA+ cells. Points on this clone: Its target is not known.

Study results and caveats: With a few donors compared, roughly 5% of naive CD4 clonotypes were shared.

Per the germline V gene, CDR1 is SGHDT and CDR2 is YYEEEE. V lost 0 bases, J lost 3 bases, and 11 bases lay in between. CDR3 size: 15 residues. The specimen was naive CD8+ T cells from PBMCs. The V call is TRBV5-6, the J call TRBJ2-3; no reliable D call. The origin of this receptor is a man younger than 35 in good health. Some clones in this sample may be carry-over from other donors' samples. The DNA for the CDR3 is TGTGCCAGCAGCTTGGAAGGGCTGAGGACAGATACGCAGTATTTT. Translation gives CASSLEGLRTDTQYF.